This TCR beta chain was found in a study of blood T cell repertoires in COVID-19. At the level of the study: COVID-19 samples, acute and convalescent, were from the United States, Italy and Spain. In each case, the material was cDNA or gDNA derived from T cells, B-cell-depleted T cells, or PBMCs.

V lost 0 bases to trimming and J lost 8 bases, with 11 bases between them. Germline values: CDR1 SGHDT, CDR2 YYEEEE. This CDR3 has 13 residues. Per the original methods: Amplification of reference gene primers provided the estimated nucleated cell counts. TCRdb keeps only in-frame clones here, not all; method: immunoSEQ multiplex PCR. The DNA gave D and trimming, while V, J and clone size come from that table. This repertoire shows roughly 120,000 clones, roughly 86% found once; its top ten account for approximately 4.7%. This clone occurred once. Sequencing was done on a sample of peripheral blood. This sequence originates from a middle-aged man with acute or convalescent COVID-19. This rearrangement joins TRBV5-6 to TRBJ1-1; D not resolved. The CDR3 sequence is CASSLARLTEAFF. DNA for the CDR3: TGTGCCAGCAGCTTGGCGCGTCTTACGGAAGCTTTCTTT.